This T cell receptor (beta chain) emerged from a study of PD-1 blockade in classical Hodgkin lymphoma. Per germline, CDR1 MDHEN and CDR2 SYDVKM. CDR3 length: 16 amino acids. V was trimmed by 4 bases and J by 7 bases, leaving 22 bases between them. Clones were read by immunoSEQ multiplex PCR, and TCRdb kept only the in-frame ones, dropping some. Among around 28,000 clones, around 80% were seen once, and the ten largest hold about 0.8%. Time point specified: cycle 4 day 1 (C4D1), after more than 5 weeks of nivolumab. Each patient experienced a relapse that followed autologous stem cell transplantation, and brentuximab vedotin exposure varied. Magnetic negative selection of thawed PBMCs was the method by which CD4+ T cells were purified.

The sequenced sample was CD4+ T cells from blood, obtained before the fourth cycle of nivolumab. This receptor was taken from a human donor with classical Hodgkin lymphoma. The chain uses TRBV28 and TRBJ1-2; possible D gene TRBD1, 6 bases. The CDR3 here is CASSYDRQARGAGYTF. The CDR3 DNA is TGTGCCAGCAGTTACGACAGGCAGGCGCGTGGGGCTGGCTACACCTTC.